Listed below are T cell receptor beta chains from one sample, sequenced in a study of T cells in Graves' hyperthyroidism and ophthalmopathy. TCRdb redid the calling of the multiplex PCR reads with MiXCR, one entry per CDR3 protein. Among about 840,000 distinct CDR3 sequences, around 39% were seen once, and the ten largest hold about 9%. Material: blood. These TCRs come from a man between 18 and 35 years old with Graves' hyperthyroidism. Both conserved end residues are part of each CDR3. D genes are given only for firm matches. Where a row states a size, it is once, few, many or the class of an expanded clone; other rows omit it.

CASSQVIRTDQPQHF | TGTGCCAGCAGCCAAGTCATCCGGACAGATCAGCCCCAGCATTTT | few | TRBV11-2 | - | TRBJ1-5
CASSQDHGTATEAFF | TGCGCCAGCAGCCAAGATCACGGTACAGCCACTGAAGCTTTCTTT | - | TRBV4-3 | - | TRBJ1-1
CASTNEGSGNTIYF | TGTGCCAGCACCAACGAGGGGTCTGGAAACACCATATATTTT | many | TRBV2 | - | TRBJ1-3
CASSLEPGQGSEKLFF | TGCGCCAGCAGCTTGGAGCCGGGACAGGGCAGCGAAAAACTGTTTTTT | many | TRBV5-1 | TRBD1 | TRBJ1-4
CASSLTQGPTEAFF | TGCGCCAGCAGCTTGACTCAGGGGCCCACTGAAGCTTTCTTT | - | TRBV5-1 | - | TRBJ1-1
CATSRGWSGAGNTIYF | TGTGCCACCAGCAGAGGGTGGTCGGGCGCTGGAAACACCATATATTTT | - | TRBV15 | - | TRBJ1-3
CATRGGSATEAFF | TGTGCCACCAGGGGAGGTTCCGCCACTGAAGCTTTCTTT | - | TRBV6-5 | - | TRBJ1-1
CASRQTGTGVGYTF | TGTGCCAGTAGACAAACCGGGACAGGGGTCGGCTACACCTTC | many | TRBV19 | TRBD1 | TRBJ1-2
CSARDYTSGSQETQYF | TGCAGTGCTAGAGATTATACTAGCGGGAGTCAAGAGACCCAGTACTTC | few | TRBV20-1 | TRBD2 | TRBJ2-5
CASSRTRANPMETQYF | TGTGCCAGCAGCCGCACGAGAGCTAACCCCATGGAGACCCAGTACTTC | - | TRBV5-4 | - | TRBJ2-5
CATSRRDGLDTQYF | TGTGCCACCAGCAGGCGGGACGGTTTAGATACGCAGTATTTT | - | TRBV15 | - | TRBJ2-3
CASSLAGGAISGNTIYF | TGTGCCAGCAGCTTAGCGGGAGGGGCCATCTCTGGAAACACCATATATTTT | few | TRBV7-2 | - | TRBJ1-3
CASSFFAVRQETQYF | TGTGCCAGCAGCTTTTTCGCGGTACGCCAAGAGACCCAGTACTTC | - | TRBV13 | - | TRBJ2-5
CASSQEGLGQPQHF | TGCGCCAGCAGCCAAGAGGGATTGGGTCAGCCCCAGCATTTT | - | TRBV4-1 | - | TRBJ1-5
CASSMGQGFLAFF | TGTGCCAGTAGTATGGGACAGGGTTTTTTAGCTTTCTTT | few | TRBV19 | TRBD1 | TRBJ1-1
CASSINSRDQPQHF | TGTGCCAGTAGTATAAACTCCAGGGATCAGCCCCAGCATTTT | once | TRBV19 | - | TRBJ1-5
CASSARDRNTEAFF | TGTGCCAGCAGCGCCCGGGACCGCAACACTGAAGCTTTCTTT | many | TRBV9 | - | TRBJ1-1
CASSPLLEGTDENSGNTIYF | TGTGCCAGTAGTCCCCTATTAGAAGGGACAGACGAGAACTCTGGAAACACCATATATTTT | - | TRBV19 | TRBD1 | TRBJ1-3
CATILGGVYEQYF | TGTGCCACCATCCTCGGGGGGGTATACGAGCAGTACTTC | many | TRBV24-1 | TRBD2 | TRBJ2-7
CASSADRKGLGELFF | TGTGCCAGCAGTGCGGACAGGAAGGGACTCGGGGAGCTGTTTTTT | - | TRBV2 | - | TRBJ2-2
CSAPQGADTEAFF | TGCAGTGCACCTCAGGGGGCCGACACTGAAGCTTTCTTT | few | TRBV20-1 | TRBD1 | TRBJ1-1
CASRHTGFGWQETQYF | TGTGCCAGCAGGCATACAGGGTTTGGGTGGCAAGAGACCCAGTACTTC | - | TRBV28 | - | TRBJ2-5
CSVEAGGNYGYTF | TGCAGCGTTGAGGCAGGGGGTAACTATGGCTACACCTTC | many | TRBV29-1 | TRBD1 | TRBJ1-2
CASSIEGSYEQYF | TGTGCCAGTAGTATAGAAGGATCCTACGAGCAGTACTTC | - | TRBV19 | - | TRBJ2-7
CASRPGQRHQPQHF | TGTGCCAGCAGGCCGGGACAAAGACATCAGCCCCAGCATTTT | - | TRBV6-5 | - | TRBJ1-5
CSARPQHF | TGCAGTGCTAGGCCCCAGCATTTT | - | TRBV20-1 | - | TRBJ1-5
CASSLMPYEQYF | TGTGCCAGCAGTTTAATGCCCTACGAGCAGTACTTC | many | TRBV12-3/TRBV12-4 | - | TRBJ2-7
CASSGQGVVGEQYF | TGTGCCAGCAGCGGACAGGGGGTCGTTGGCGAGCAGTACTTC | few | TRBV2 | TRBD1 | TRBJ2-7
CSASRPDTRELFF | TGCAGTGCTAGCAGGCCCGACACCAGGGAGCTGTTTTTT | - | TRBV20-1 | - | TRBJ2-2
CSVGQGGDQPQHF | TGCAGCGTTGGACAGGGGGGGGACCAGCCCCAGCATTTT | many | TRBV29-1 | TRBD1 | TRBJ1-5
CSVLTGGTSSYEQYF | TGCAGCGTGTTGACAGGGGGTACGAGCTCCTACGAGCAGTACTTC | few | TRBV29-1 | TRBD1 | TRBJ2-7
CSGFPGTGGGYTF | TGCAGCGGATTTCCAGGGACAGGGGGTGGCTACACCTTC | many | TRBV29-1 | TRBD1 | TRBJ1-2
CSVLRTGGGYEQYF | TGCAGCGTCCTCCGAACAGGGGGCGGGTACGAGCAGTACTTC | many | TRBV29-1 | TRBD1 | TRBJ2-7
CASSPGLGSTEAFF | TGTGCCAGCAGCCCTGGACTAGGGTCCACTGAAGCTTTCTTT | - | TRBV11-3 | - | TRBJ1-1
CSAISSSQKTYEQYF | TGCAGTGCTATATCTAGCTCGCAAAAGACCTACGAGCAGTACTTC | few | TRBV20-1 | - | TRBJ2-7
CASSLVGVDTEAFF | TGTGCCAGCAGCTTAGTGGGCGTAGACACTGAAGCTTTCTTT | many | TRBV7-8 | - | TRBJ1-1
CSVQGRYTGELFF | TGCAGCGTTCAGGGGAGATACACCGGGGAGCTGTTTTTT | few | TRBV29-1 | - | TRBJ2-2
CASSPLAGHQDGYTF | TGTGCCAGCTCACCGCTTGCAGGGCATCAGGATGGCTACACCTTC | - | TRBV7-8 | - | TRBJ1-2
CASSRDRGGYEQYF | TGTGCCAGCAGTCGGGACAGGGGTGGGTACGAGCAGTACTTC | many | TRBV5-1 | TRBD1 | TRBJ2-7
CASSYGSPGVGSTQYF | TGTGCCAGCAGTTATGGCTCCCCGGGGGTGGGGTCGACCCAGTACTTC | once | TRBV6-5 | - | TRBJ2-5
CASSEEGEATIAFF | TGTGCCAGCAGTGAAGAGGGGGAAGCGACAATCGCTTTCTTT | many | TRBV2 | - | TRBJ1-1
CASSPIAGGGETQYF | TGTGCCAGCAGCCCAATAGCGGGAGGAGGGGAGACCCAGTACTTC | - | TRBV5-6 | TRBD2 | TRBJ2-5
CSARDSNYGYTF | TGCAGTGCTAGAGACAGCAACTATGGCTACACCTTC | many | TRBV20-1 | - | TRBJ1-2
CASSYQAGYGNTEAFF | TGCGCCAGCAGTTACCAAGCGGGCTACGGGAACACTGAAGCTTTCTTT | many | TRBV5-1 | - | TRBJ1-1
CSGGDRSNEKLFF | TGCAGCGGGGGGGACAGGTCGAATGAAAAACTGTTTTTT | - | TRBV29-1 | TRBD1 | TRBJ1-4
CASSNTGLGGYTF | TGTGCCAGCAGTAATACAGGTCTTGGTGGCTACACCTTC | - | TRBV25-1 | - | TRBJ1-2
CASSQGFAGGFYGYTF | TGCGCCAGCAGCCAAGGATTTGCAGGGGGATTCTATGGCTACACCTTC | - | TRBV4-1 | TRBD1 | TRBJ1-2
CASSGGGRSPLHF | TGTGCCAGCAGTGGGGGGGGGAGGTCACCCCTCCACTTT | many | TRBV6-6 | - | TRBJ1-6
CATSRGDRGTGANVLTF | TGTGCCACCAGCAGAGGGGACAGGGGGACTGGGGCCAACGTCCTGACTTTC | many | TRBV15 | TRBD1 | TRBJ2-6
CASSPEDRAPYYEQYF | TGTGCCAGCAGCCCTGAAGACAGGGCACCCTACTACGAGCAGTACTTC | once | TRBV10-3 | TRBD1 | TRBJ2-7